This T cell receptor beta chain was recovered during a study of blood T cell repertoires in COVID-19. Produced via immunoSEQ multiplex PCR; TCRdb's table is partial and in-frame only. The table has around 290,000 clones, roughly 87% seen once. In germline, CDR1 is SGHAT, CDR2 FQDESV (reference sequence). The V end was cut by 5 bases, the J end by 5 bases, with 21 bases between. The CDR3 loop spans 16 amino acids. Enrolled through a virtual design, the participants were between roughly 18 and 100 years of age and came from 24 US areas. Cohort placement rested on clinical history that participants reported themselves.

The V call is TRBV11-1, the J call TRBJ2-5, with D perhaps matching TRBD1 (9 bases). The sequencing input was PBMCs or T cells enriched from blood (not recorded which). This clonotype originated in a woman aged 25-40 years who had recovered from COVID-19. In nucleotides, the CDR3 is TGTGCCAGCAGCCCCCGGGGGGGACAGGGAAAGGAGACCCAGTACTTC. As protein: CASSPRGGQGKETQYF.